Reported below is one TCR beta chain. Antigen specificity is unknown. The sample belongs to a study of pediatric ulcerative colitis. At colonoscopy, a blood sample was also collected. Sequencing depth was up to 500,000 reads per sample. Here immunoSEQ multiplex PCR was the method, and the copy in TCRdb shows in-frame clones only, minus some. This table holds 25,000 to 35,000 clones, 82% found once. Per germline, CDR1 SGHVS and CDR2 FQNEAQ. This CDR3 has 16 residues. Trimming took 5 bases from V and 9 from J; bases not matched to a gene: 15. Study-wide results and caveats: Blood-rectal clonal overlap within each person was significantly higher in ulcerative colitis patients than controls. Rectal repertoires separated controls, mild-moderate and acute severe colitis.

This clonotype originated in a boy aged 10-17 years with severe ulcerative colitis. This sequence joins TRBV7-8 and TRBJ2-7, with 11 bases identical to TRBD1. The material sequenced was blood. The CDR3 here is CASSPNTGTGGNWQYF. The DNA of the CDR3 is TGTGCCAGCAGCCCAAACACCGGGACAGGGGGGAATTGGCAGTACTTC. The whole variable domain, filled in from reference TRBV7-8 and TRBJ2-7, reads GAGVSQSPRYKVAKRGQDVALRCDPISGHVSLFWYQQALGQGPEFLTYFQNEAQLDKSGLPSDRFFAERPEGSVSTLKIQRTQQEDSAVYLCASSPNTGTGGNWQYFGPGTRLTVT.